A selection of T cell receptor beta chains follows, all from one sample in a study of PD-1 blockade in classical Hodgkin lymphoma. Profiled with immunoSEQ multiplex PCR; TCRdb holds only in-frame clones, not every one. The data show about 27,000 clones, 60% to 85% seen once. The input for sequencing was CD4+ T cells from blood, taken at baseline. Source of these receptors: a human donor with classical Hodgkin lymphoma. Both conserved end residues are part of each CDR3. D genes are given only for firm matches. Only some rows state a clone size, as once, few, many or a class for expanded clones.

abundance | j_gene | v_gene | d_gene | CDR3aa | CDR3nt
NA | TRBJ1-1 | TRBV11-2 | NA | CASSLVVESLGTEAFF | TGTGCCAGCAGCTTGGTTGTGGAATCCCTGGGCACTGAAGCTTTCTTT
NA | TRBJ2-5 | TRBV18 | NA | CATSPYGGETQYF | TGTGCCACCTCTCCCTACGGGGGCGAGACCCAGTACTTC
NA | TRBJ2-3 | TRBV6-4 | NA | CASSDGVRGTDTQYF | TGTGCCAGCAGTGACGGGGTGAGGGGTACAGATACGCAGTATTTT
NA | TRBJ2-5 | TRBV4-2 | NA | CASSQDLLQGGSGTQYF | TGTGCCAGCAGCCAAGATCTATTGCAGGGAGGTTCGGGGACCCAGTACTTC
NA | TRBJ1-3 | TRBV7-2 | NA | CASSGGISGNTIYF | TGTGCCAGCAGCGGGGGGATCTCTGGAAACACCATATATTTT
NA | TRBJ1-1 | TRBV6-5 | NA | CASSYSFFGGAFF | TGTGCCAGCAGTTACTCGTTTTTCGGGGGAGCTTTCTTT
NA | TRBJ2-3 | TRBV1 | NA | CTSSLPSGESTDTQYF | TGCACCAGCAGCCTCCCTAGCGGGGAGAGCACAGATACGCAGTATTTT
NA | TRBJ1-1 | TRBV5-1 | NA | CASSLYAGTEAFF | TGCGCCAGCAGCTTGTACGCAGGCACTGAAGCTTTCTTT
NA | TRBJ1-5 | TRBV7-2 | NA | CASSLEGSVGDQPQHF | TGTGCCAGCAGCTTAGAGGGCAGCGTGGGGGATCAGCCCCAGCATTTT
NA | TRBJ2-1 | TRBV29-1 | NA | CSVRNRVVGNEQFF | TGCAGCGTGCGAAACAGGGTAGTAGGCAATGAGCAGTTCTTC
NA | TRBJ1-4 | TRBV18 | NA | CASSRTLEKLFF | TGTGCCAGCTCAAGGACACTTGAAAAACTGTTTTTT
NA | TRBJ2-3 | TRBV15 | TRBD2 | CATSDPGGGRGDTQYF | TGTGCCACCAGCGACCCTGGCGGGGGGCGAGGAGATACGCAGTATTTT
NA | TRBJ2-1 | TRBV9 | NA | CASSGRASEIWDEQFF | TGTGCCAGCAGCGGAAGGGCTAGCGAAATATGGGATGAGCAGTTCTTC
NA | TRBJ1-3 | TRBV5-6 | NA | CASSYYRTSGNTIYF | TGTGCCAGCAGCTATTACCGGACCTCTGGAAACACCATATATTTT
NA | TRBJ2-3 | TRBV6-5 | NA | CASSYRGGYSTDTQYF | TGTGCCAGCAGTTATAGGGGGGGGTATAGCACAGATACGCAGTATTTT
few | TRBJ1-1 | TRBV7-3 | NA | CASSSNTPDYNTEAFF | TGTGCCAGCAGCTCGAACACTCCAGATTATAACACTGAAGCTTTCTTT
NA | TRBJ2-1 | TRBV7-2 | TRBD2 | CASSLEWRGGYNEQFF | TGTGCCAGCAGCTTAGAGTGGCGGGGGGGATACAATGAGCAGTTCTTC
few | TRBJ1-5 | TRBV6-6 | NA | CASSYGGYQPQHF | TGTGCCAGCAGTTACGGGGGTTATCAGCCCCAGCATTTT
NA | TRBJ1-2 | TRBV7-2 | TRBD1 | CASSQGAGYGYTF | TGTGCCAGCAGTCAGGGGGCAGGCTATGGCTACACCTTC
NA | TRBJ1-2 | TRBV5-1 | TRBD1 | CASSRGTGDGDGYTF | TGCGCCAGCAGCAGAGGGACAGGGGATGGGGATGGCTACACCTTC
NA | TRBJ1-2 | TRBV19 | NA | CASRGGRGPHKDYGYTF | TGTGCCAGTAGAGGGGGTCGGGGTCCCCATAAAGACTATGGCTACACCTTC
NA | TRBJ2-7 | TRBV27 | TRBD2 | CASRPLGGRTYEQYF | TGTGCCAGCAGACCGCTCGGGGGGAGAACCTACGAGCAGTACTTC
few | TRBJ2-2 | TRBV5-1 | NA | CASSTSGTMTGELFF | TGCGCCAGCAGCACCTCCGGGACGATGACCGGGGAGCTGTTTTTT
NA | TRBJ2-1 | TRBV5-4 | NA | CASSSGRDGVPYNEQFF | TGTGCCAGCAGCTCAGGTAGGGACGGAGTTCCCTACAATGAGCAGTTCTTC
NA | TRBJ1-2 | TRBV7-2 | TRBD1 | CASNIRDSASGYTF | TGTGCCAGCAACATTCGGGACAGTGCGTCTGGCTACACCTTC
NA | TRBJ2-1 | TRBV19 | TRBD2 | CASSIPRGPGGNEQFF | TGTGCCAGTAGTATCCCCCGGGGCCCGGGGGGCAATGAGCAGTTCTTC
NA | TRBJ1-1 | TRBV6-5 | NA | CASSYSGLGAFEAFF | TGTGCCAGCAGTTACTCTGGGTTGGGGGCGTTTGAAGCTTTCTTT
NA | TRBJ2-4 | TRBV7-9 | NA | CASSLAGGVDKNIQYF | TGTGCCAGCAGCTTAGCAGGCGGGGTGGACAAAAACATTCAGTACTTC
NA | TRBJ1-1 | TRBV7-9 | NA | CASSLMDLNTEAFF | TGTGCCAGCAGCTTAATGGACCTGAACACTGAAGCTTTCTTT
once | TRBJ2-7 | TRBV7-2 | NA | CASSLARRDGYEQYF | TGTGCCAGCAGCTTAGCTCGCAGGGATGGGTACGAGCAGTACTTC
NA | TRBJ2-5 | TRBV14 | NA | CASSQPFRALPKGQETQYF | TGTGCCAGCAGCCAACCGTTCAGGGCCCTCCCTAAGGGCCAAGAGACCCAGTACTTC
NA | TRBJ2-5 | TRBV28 | NA | CASIKAARDAQYF | TGTGCCAGCATAAAGGCCGCCAGGGACGCCCAGTACTTC
NA | TRBJ1-3 | TRBV16 | NA | CASSLTGRLGNTIYF | TGTGCCAGCAGCCTAACGGGCCGTCTCGGGAACACCATATATTTT
NA | TRBJ1-3 | TRBV7-9 | TRBD1 | CASRTGLSGNTIYF | TGTGCCAGCAGGACAGGGCTATCTGGAAACACCATATATTTT
NA | TRBJ2-3 | TRBV10-1 | TRBD2 | CASSEFPLAGGNLDTQYF | TGCGCCAGCAGTGAGTTCCCTCTAGCGGGGGGCAACCTAGATACGCAGTATTTT
NA | TRBJ2-5 | TRBV30 | TRBD1 | CACGTVQETQYF | TGTGCCTGTGGGACAGTCCAAGAGACCCAGTACTTC
NA | TRBJ2-7 | TRBV7-2 | NA | CASSLEGGGSPYEQYF | TGTGCCAGCAGCTTAGAGGGTGGGGGGTCCCCCTACGAGCAGTACTTC
NA | TRBJ1-2 | TRBV9 | NA | CASSVATSGHHYGYTF | TGTGCCAGCAGCGTAGCTACGAGTGGACATCACTATGGCTACACCTTC
NA | TRBJ1-5 | TRBV5-4 | NA | CASSLEGGGAQHF | TGTGCCAGCAGCTTGGAAGGCGGCGGGGCCCAGCATTTT
once | TRBJ2-5 | TRBV7-9 | TRBD2 | CASSISGGPWETQYF | TGTGCCAGCAGCATTAGCGGGGGCCCGTGGGAGACCCAGTACTTC
few | TRBJ1-1 | TRBV19 | TRBD1 | CASSLQGATEAFF | TGTGCCAGTAGTCTACAGGGGGCGACTGAAGCTTTCTTT
NA | TRBJ1-5 | TRBV12-5 | TRBD1 | CASGPRTGNFYSNQPQHF | TGTGCTAGTGGTCCGCGGACAGGGAATTTCTATAGCAATCAGCCCCAGCATTTT
NA | TRBJ2-2 | TRBV28 | TRBD2 | CASSLKPPLAGEMNTGELFF | TGTGCCAGCAGTCTTAAACCCCCACTAGCGGGGGAGATGAACACCGGGGAGCTGTTTTTT
NA | TRBJ2-7 | TRBV5-1 | NA | CASSEQQGFEQYF | TGCGCCAGCAGCGAACAACAGGGCTTCGAGCAGTACTTC
NA | TRBJ1-4 | TRBV7-2 | NA | CASSLDGGEEKLFF | TGTGCCAGCAGCTTAGATGGGGGCGAAGAAAAACTGTTTTTT
NA | TRBJ1-1 | TRBV7-2 | NA | CASTLGEMNTEAFF | TGTGCCAGCACCCTAGGAGAAATGAACACTGAAGCTTTCTTT
NA | TRBJ1-2 | TRBV7-9 | NA | CASSLGTANYGYTF | TGTGCCAGCAGCTTAGGGACAGCTAACTATGGCTACACCTTC
NA | TRBJ1-5 | TRBV5-6 | NA | CASSLAGRSANQPQHF | TGTGCCAGCAGCTTGGCTGGTCGGTCAGCCAATCAGCCCCAGCATTTT
NA | TRBJ1-1 | TRBV29-1 | NA | CSVGGGLSAEAFF | TGCAGCGTTGGAGGAGGACTGAGCGCTGAAGCTTTCTTT
once | TRBJ2-7 | TRBV4-1 | NA | CASRHAYGGLYEQYF | TGCGCCAGCAGACACGCGTACGGGGGCCTTTACGAGCAGTACTTC
NA | TRBJ1-2 | TRBV7-2 | TRBD1 | CASSFSRGLGYTF | TGTGCCAGCAGCTTTTCCAGGGGGCTAGGCTACACCTTC
NA | TRBJ2-1 | TRBV7-7 | NA | CASSLTTGSYNEQFF | TGTGCCAGCAGCTTAACCACCGGCTCCTACAATGAGCAGTTCTTC
NA | TRBJ1-5 | TRBV6-6 | TRBD1 | CASSYTTGWDQPQHF | TGTGCCAGCAGTTACACGACAGGGTGGGATCAGCCCCAGCATTTT
few | TRBJ2-7 | TRBV29-1 | TRBD1 | CSVGQAAYEQYF | TGCAGCGTGGGACAGGCAGCCTACGAGCAGTACTTC
few | TRBJ1-1 | TRBV11-3 | NA | CASSFGGLDTEAFF | TGTGCCAGCAGCTTTGGGGGGCTGGACACTGAAGCTTTCTTT
NA | TRBJ1-5 | TRBV18 | NA | CASSPRDGNQPQHF | TGTGCCAGCTCACCCCGGGACGGCAATCAGCCCCAGCATTTT
NA | TRBJ2-3 | TRBV11-2 | NA | CASSLGGEGTDTQYF | TGTGCCAGCAGCTTAGGCGGGGAGGGCACAGATACGCAGTATTTT
NA | TRBJ2-7 | TRBV7-2 | NA | CASSLHRDGYEQYF | TGTGCCAGCAGCTTACACCGGGACGGCTACGAGCAGTACTTC
NA | TRBJ1-1 | TRBV7-2 | TRBD1 | CASSLSGGETEAFF | TGTGCCAGCAGCTTATCAGGGGGGGAGACTGAAGCTTTCTTT